The rows below give T cell receptor beta chains drawn from one sample of a study of T cells in Graves' hyperthyroidism and ophthalmopathy. TCRdb analysed the multiplex PCR reads with MiXCR anew, one entry per CDR3 protein. The repertoire holds about 410,000 distinct CDR3 sequences, with roughly 15% as singletons. The sequenced sample was blood. These receptor sequences come from a woman aged 25-40 years with Graves' ophthalmopathy. Both conserved end residues are part of each CDR3. D genes are given only for firm matches. Expanded clones get a size class; other rows say once, few or many, or leave the size out.

size | D | J | V | CDR3 | DNA
many | - | TRBJ2-6 | TRBV12-3/TRBV12-4 | CASQIRGSGANVLTF | TGTGCCAGTCAAATTAGGGGGTCTGGGGCCAACGTCCTGACTTTC
many | - | TRBJ1-1 | TRBV6-2/TRBV6-3 | CASIVEGGTEAFF | TGTGCCAGCATCGTAGAAGGGGGGACTGAAGCTTTCTTT
many | TRBD2 | TRBJ2-3 | TRBV20-1 | CSASGGGDTQYF | TGCAGTGCTAGCGGGGGGGGGGATACGCAGTATTTT
many | - | TRBJ2-5 | TRBV3-1 | CASSRSRGRGETQYF | TGTGCCAGCAGCCGGTCCCGAGGCCGGGGGGAGACCCAGTACTTC
- | TRBD2 | TRBJ2-4 | TRBV6-1 | CASTDSGRENIQYF | TGTGCCAGCACCGACTCGGGGAGGGAAAACATTCAGTACTTC
many | - | TRBJ1-4 | TRBV3-1 | CASGGIYNEKLFF | TGTGCCAGCGGCGGGATATATAATGAAAAACTGTTTTTT
many | TRBD2 | TRBJ2-2 | TRBV11-3 | CASSLIAGVGAGELFF | TGTGCCAGCAGCTTAATCGCGGGGGTCGGTGCCGGGGAGCTGTTTTTT
- | TRBD1 | TRBJ2-7 | TRBV5-1 | CASSLDPTGYEQYF | TGCGCCAGCAGCTTGGACCCGACAGGGTACGAGCAGTACTTC
many | - | TRBJ1-2 | TRBV20-1 | CSARDSRDTANYGYTF | TGCAGTGCTAGAGACTCCCGGGACACCGCTAACTATGGCTACACCTTC
many | TRBD1 | TRBJ1-4 | TRBV28 | CASSQPPGTGTEKLFF | TGTGCCAGCAGCCAACCCCCCGGGACAGGGACCGAAAAACTGTTTTTT
few | TRBD1 | TRBJ2-2 | TRBV20-1 | CSAQTRQGALYTGELFF | TGCAGTGCCCAAACCCGACAGGGGGCTCTGTACACCGGGGAGCTGTTTTTT
many | - | TRBJ1-1 | TRBV28 | CASSGGFVWGHKNTEAFF | TGTGCCAGCAGTGGTGGGTTTGTGTGGGGACATAAGAACACTGAAGCTTTCTTT
many | - | TRBJ2-5 | TRBV5-6 | CASSGSGIQETQYF | TGTGCCAGCAGCGGCTCCGGGATCCAAGAGACCCAGTACTTC
many | - | TRBJ2-1 | TRBV2 | CASSVLVGNEQFF | TGTGCCAGCAGTGTACTAGTGGGCAATGAGCAGTTCTTC
few | - | TRBJ2-5 | TRBV6-1 | CASSEASGVEETQYF | TGTGCCAGCAGTGAAGCGTCGGGGGTGGAAGAGACCCAGTACTTC
few | TRBD2 | TRBJ2-7 | TRBV7-9 | CASSLAGAGLAGNAYEQYF | TGTGCCAGCAGCTTAGCGGGGGCCGGACTAGCGGGGAATGCCTACGAGCAGTACTTC
many | - | TRBJ1-1 | TRBV20-1 | CSASNGNTEAFF | TGCAGTGCTAGTAACGGTAACACTGAAGCTTTCTTT
- | TRBD1 | TRBJ1-2 | TRBV19 | CASSARDRVGYGYTF | TGTGCCAGTAGTGCCCGGGACAGGGTCGGTTATGGCTACACCTTC